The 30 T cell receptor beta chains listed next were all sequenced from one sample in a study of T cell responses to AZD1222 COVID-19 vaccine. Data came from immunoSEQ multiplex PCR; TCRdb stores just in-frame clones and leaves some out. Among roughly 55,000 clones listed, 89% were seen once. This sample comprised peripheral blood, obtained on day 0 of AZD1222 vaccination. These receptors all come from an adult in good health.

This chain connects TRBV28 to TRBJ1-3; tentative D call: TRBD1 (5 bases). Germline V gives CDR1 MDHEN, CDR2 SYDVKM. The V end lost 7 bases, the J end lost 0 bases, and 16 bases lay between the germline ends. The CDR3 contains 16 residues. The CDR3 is CASTWRGSSSGNTIYF. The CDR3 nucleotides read TGTGCCAGCACTTGGAGGGGTTCGAGCTCTGGAAACACCATATATTTT.

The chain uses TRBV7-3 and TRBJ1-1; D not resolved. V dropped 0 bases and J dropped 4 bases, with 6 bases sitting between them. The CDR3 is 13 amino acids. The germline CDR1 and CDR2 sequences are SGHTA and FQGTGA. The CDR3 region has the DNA TGTGCCAGCAGCTTAACTGAGGGCACTGAAGCTTTCTTT. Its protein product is CASSLTEGTEAFF.

The CDR3: CASSQTRRGSGNTIYF. Here the CDR3 DNA reads TGTGCCAGCAGCCAAACCAGACGAGGCTCTGGAAACACCATATATTTT. V is TRBV4-2 and J is TRBJ1-3; D unclear. The germline V gene encodes CDR1 LGHNA and CDR2 YNFKEQ. The length of the CDR3 is 16 residues. Between the trimmed V and J ends, which lost 2 bases and 0 bases, there was a span of 11 bases.

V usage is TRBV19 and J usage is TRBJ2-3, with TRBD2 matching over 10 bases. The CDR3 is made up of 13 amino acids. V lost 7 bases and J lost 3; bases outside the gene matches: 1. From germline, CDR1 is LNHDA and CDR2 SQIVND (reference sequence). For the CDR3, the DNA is TGTGCCAGTAAGCGGGAGGGTACAGATACGCAGTATTTT. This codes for CASKREGTDTQYF.

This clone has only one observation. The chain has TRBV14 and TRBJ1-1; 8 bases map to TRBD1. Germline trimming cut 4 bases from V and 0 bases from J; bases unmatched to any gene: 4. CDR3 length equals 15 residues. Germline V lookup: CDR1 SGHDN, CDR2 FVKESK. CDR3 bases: TGTGCCAGCAGCCCCCGACAGGGGATGAACACTGAAGCTTTCTTT. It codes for CASSPRQGMNTEAFF. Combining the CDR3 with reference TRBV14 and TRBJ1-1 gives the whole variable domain EAGVTQFPSHSVIEKGQTVTLRCDPISGHDNLYWYRRVMGKEIKFLLHFVKESKQDESGMPNNRFLAERTGGTYSTLKVQPAELEDSGVYFCASSPRQGMNTEAFFGQGTRLTVV.

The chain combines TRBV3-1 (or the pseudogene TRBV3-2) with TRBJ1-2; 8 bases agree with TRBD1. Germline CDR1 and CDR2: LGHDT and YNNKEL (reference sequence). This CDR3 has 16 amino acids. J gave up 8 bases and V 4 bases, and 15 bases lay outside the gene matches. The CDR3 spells CASSPWTGKNFSGYTF. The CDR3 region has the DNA TGTGCCAGCAGCCCTTGGACAGGGAAGAATTTTAGCGGCTACACCTTC.

The CDR3 coding sequence is TGTGCCAGCAGCTCGGACCTGGGGGTCTCTGGAAACACCATATATTTT. It translates to CASSSDLGVSGNTIYF. This sequence joins TRBV5-4 and TRBJ1-3; D perhaps matches TRBD1 (5 bases). The CDR3 runs 16 residues. The V end was cut by 3 bases, the J end by 0 bases, with 13 bases between. Per germline, CDR1 SGHNT and CDR2 YYREEE (reference sequence).

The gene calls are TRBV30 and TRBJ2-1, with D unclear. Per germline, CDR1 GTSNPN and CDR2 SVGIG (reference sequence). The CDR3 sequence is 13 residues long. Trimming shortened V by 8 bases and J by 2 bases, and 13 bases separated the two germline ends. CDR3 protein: CAVERGPYNEQFF. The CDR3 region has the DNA TGTGCCGTAGAACGAGGACCCTACAATGAGCAGTTCTTC.

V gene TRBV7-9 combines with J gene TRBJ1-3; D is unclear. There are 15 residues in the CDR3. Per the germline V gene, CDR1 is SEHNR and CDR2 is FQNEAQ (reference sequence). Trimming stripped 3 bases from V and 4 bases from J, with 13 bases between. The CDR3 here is CASSLDGVDGNTIYF. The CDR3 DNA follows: TGTGCCAGCAGCTTGGATGGCGTCGACGGAAACACCATATATTTT.

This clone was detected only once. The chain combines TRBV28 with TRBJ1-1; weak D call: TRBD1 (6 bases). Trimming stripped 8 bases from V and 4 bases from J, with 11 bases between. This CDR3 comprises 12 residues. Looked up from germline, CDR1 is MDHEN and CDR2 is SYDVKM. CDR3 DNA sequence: TGTGCCAGCCGGACAGCTGGCACTGAAGCTTTCTTT. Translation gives CASRTAGTEAFF. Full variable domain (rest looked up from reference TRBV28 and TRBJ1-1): DVKVTQSSRYLVKRTGEKVFLECVQDMDHENMFWYRQDPGLGLRLIYFSYDVKMKEKGDIPEGYSVSREKKERFSLILESASTNQTSMYLCASRTAGTEAFFGQGTRLTVV.

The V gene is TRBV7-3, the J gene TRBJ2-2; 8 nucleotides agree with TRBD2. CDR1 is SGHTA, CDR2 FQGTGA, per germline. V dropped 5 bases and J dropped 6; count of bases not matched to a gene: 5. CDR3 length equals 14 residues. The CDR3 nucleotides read TGTGCCAGCAGCCCCTCAGCGGGAGCCGGGGAGCTGTTTTTT. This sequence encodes CASSPSAGAGELFF.

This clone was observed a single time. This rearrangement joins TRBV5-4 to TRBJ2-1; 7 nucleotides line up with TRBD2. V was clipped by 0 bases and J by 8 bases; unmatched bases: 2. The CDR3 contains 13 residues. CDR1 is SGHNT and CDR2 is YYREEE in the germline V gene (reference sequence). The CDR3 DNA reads TGTGCCAGCAGCTTGGCGGGGAGGGATGAGCAGTTCTTC. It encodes CASSLAGRDEQFF.

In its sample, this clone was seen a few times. This CDR3 is CASNPGDSRNQPQHF. Here the CDR3 DNA reads TGTGCCAGCAACCCCGGGGATTCCCGCAATCAGCCCCAGCATTTT. The chain has TRBV2 and TRBJ1-5; D is unclear. CDR1 and CDR2 (germline): SNHLY, FYNNEI. The CDR3 covers 15 residues. V was cut by 7 bases and J by 2 bases, with 15 bases left in between.

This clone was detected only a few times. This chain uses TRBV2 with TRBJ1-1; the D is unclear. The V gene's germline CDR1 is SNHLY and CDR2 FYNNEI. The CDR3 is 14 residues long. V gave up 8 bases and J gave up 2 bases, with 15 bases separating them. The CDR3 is CASGLVELNTEAFF. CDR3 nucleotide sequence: TGTGCCAGCGGTTTGGTCGAGTTAAACACTGAAGCTTTCTTT.

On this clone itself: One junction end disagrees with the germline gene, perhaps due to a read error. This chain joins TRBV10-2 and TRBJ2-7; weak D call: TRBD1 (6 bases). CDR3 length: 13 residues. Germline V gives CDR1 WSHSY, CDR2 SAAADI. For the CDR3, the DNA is TGCGCCAGCCGAGGCGGACAGTCAAATAGTCTGCACTTC. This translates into CASRGGQSNSLHF.

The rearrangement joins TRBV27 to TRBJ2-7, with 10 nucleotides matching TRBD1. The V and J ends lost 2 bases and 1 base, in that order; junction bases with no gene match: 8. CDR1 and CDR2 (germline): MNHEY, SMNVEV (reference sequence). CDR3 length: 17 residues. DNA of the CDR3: TGTGCCAGCAGTTTACTAACCGGGACAGGGGAATCCTACGAGCAGTACTTC. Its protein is CASSLLTGTGESYEQYF.

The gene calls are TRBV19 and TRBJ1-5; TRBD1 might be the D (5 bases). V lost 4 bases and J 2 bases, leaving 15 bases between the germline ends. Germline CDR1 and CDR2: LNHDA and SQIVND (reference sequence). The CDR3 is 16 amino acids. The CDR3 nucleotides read TGTGCCAGTAGTACCGTCGGAGGGGCCGGCAATCAGCCCCAGCATTTT. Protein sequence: CASSTVGGAGNQPQHF.

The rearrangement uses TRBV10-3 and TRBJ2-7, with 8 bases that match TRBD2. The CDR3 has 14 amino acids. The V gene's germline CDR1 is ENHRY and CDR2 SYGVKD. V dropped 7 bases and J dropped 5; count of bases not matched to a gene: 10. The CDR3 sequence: CAINRAGAINEQYF. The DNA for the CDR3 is TGTGCCATCAATAGAGCGGGAGCCATAAACGAGCAGTACTTC.

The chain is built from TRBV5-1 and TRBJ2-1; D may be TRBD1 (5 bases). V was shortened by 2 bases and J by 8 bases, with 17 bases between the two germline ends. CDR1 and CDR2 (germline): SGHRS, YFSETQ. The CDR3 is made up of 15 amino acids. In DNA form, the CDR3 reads TGCGCCAGCAGCTTAGGGGTGGTGGGTCCGGATGAGCAGTTCTTC. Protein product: CASSLGVVGPDEQFF.

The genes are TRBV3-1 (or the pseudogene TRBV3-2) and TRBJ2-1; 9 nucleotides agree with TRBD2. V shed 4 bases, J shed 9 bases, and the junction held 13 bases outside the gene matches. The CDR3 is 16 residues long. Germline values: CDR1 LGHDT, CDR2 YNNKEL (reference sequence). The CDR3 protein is CASSPSFAGGSLEQFF. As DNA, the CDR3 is TGTGCCAGCAGCCCCTCATTTGCGGGAGGGTCCCTTGAGCAGTTCTTC.

CDR3 loop: CASSQWSSTGNEQFF. CDR3 nucleotides: TGTGCCAGCAGCCAATGGAGTTCGACAGGCAATGAGCAGTTCTTC. The chain recombines TRBV3-1 (or the pseudogene TRBV3-2) with TRBJ2-1, with a possible D match to TRBD1 (6 bases). CDR1 LGHDT and CDR2 YNNKEL come from the germline V gene (reference sequence). Trimming pared 2 bases from V and 6 bases from J, leaving 14 bases between. There are 15 residues in the CDR3.

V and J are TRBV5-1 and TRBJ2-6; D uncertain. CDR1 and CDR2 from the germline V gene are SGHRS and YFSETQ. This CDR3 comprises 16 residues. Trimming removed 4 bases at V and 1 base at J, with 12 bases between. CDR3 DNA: TGCGCCAGCAGCCCCTTACAGTCTTCTGGGGCCAACGTCCTGACTTTC. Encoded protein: CASSPLQSSGANVLTF. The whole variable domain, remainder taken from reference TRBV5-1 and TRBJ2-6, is KAGVTQTPRYLIKTRGQQVTLSCSPISGHRSVSWYQQTPGQGLQFLFEYFSETQRNKGNFPGRFSGRQFSNSRSEMNVSTLELGDSALYLCASSPLQSSGANVLTFGAGSRLTVL.

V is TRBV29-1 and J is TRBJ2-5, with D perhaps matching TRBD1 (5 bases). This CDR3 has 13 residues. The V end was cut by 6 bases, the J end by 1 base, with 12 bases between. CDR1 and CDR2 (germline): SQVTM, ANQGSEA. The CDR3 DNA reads TGCAGCGTCACATACCAGGGCCAAGAGACCCAGTACTTC. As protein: CSVTYQGQETQYF.

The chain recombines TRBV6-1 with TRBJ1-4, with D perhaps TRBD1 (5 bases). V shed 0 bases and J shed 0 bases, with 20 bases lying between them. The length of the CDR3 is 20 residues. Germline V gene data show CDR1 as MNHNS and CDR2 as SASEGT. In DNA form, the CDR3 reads TGTGCCAGCAGTGAAGCGTTCACAGGCGGAGGGTTTGCAACTAATGAAAAACTGTTTTTT. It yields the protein CASSEAFTGGGFATNEKLFF.

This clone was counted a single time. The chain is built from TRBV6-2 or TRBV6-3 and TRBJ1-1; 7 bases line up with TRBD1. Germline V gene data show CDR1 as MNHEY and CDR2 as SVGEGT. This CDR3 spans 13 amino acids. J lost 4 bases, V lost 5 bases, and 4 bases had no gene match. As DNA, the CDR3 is TGTGCCAGCAGTCCGGCAGGGGGCACTGAAGCTTTCTTT. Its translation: CASSPAGGTEAFF.

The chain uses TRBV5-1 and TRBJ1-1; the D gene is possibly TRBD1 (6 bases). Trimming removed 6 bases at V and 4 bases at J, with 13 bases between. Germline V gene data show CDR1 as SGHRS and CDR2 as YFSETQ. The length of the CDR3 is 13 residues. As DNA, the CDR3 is TGCGCCAGCAAGCAGGGGCTGAGCACTGAAGCTTTCTTT. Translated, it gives CASKQGLSTEAFF.

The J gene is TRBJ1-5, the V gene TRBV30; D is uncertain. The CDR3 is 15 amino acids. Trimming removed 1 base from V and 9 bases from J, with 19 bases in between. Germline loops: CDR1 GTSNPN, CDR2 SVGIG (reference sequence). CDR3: CAWSAGSADAGPQHF. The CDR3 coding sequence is TGTGCCTGGAGTGCTGGGTCCGCTGACGCAGGGCCCCAGCATTTT.

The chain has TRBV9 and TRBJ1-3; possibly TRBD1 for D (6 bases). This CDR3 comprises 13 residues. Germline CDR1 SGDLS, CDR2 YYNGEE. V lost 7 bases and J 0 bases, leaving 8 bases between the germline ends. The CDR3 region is CASGQYSGNTIYF. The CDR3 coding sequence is TGTGCCAGCGGACAGTACTCTGGAAACACCATATATTTT.

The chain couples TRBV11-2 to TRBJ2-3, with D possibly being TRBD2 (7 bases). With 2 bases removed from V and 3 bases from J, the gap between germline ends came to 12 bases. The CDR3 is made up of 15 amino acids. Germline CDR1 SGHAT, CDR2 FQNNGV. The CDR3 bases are TGTGCCAGCAGCTTATGGGGGAGGGGGACAGATACGCAGTATTTT. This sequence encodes CASSLWGRGTDTQYF.

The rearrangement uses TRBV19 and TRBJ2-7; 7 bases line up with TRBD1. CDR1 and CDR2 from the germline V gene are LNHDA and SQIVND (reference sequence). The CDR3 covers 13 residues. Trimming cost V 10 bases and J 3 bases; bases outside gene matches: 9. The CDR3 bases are TGTGCCACGAACAGGGGTTGGGGCTACGAGCAGTACTTC. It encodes CATNRGWGYEQYF.